Presented here are 13 T cell receptor beta chains from one specimen sequenced in a study of shared clonotypes between healthy human individuals (dated by TCRdb to between 2020 and 2021). The library was produced with the immunoSEQ multiplex PCR assay. The source is immuneACCESS, and TCRdb retained only in-frame sequences with V and J called. Part of the clones is not carried over; for the studies checked, unresolved V genes explain less than half of this, and the remainder is unexplained. This sample comprises some 2 million clones, just under 95% of them detected only once. The ten largest clonotypes hold 0.85% to 1.2% of the sample. CD8 naive samples consisted of CD45RO-negative cells that were positively selected for CCR7, yielding a CD45RA+CCR7+ population without TemRA cells. Sequencing was done on a sample of naive CD8+ T cells sorted from blood. This specimen's cell subset or site label, interpreted: CD45RA+CCR7+. These receptors all come from a man aged 18 to 35 in good health.

This chain connects TRBV10-3 to TRBJ2-3; D is ambiguous. CDR3 length equals 12 residues. V was shortened by 3 bases and J by 6 bases, with 7 bases between the two germline ends. Germline V CDR1 and CDR2: ENHRY, SYGVKD. This chain's CDR3 is CAISDPTDTQYF. As DNA, the CDR3 is TGTGCCATCAGTGACCCGACGGATACGCAGTATTTT.

This clone appeared once. Germline and junction disagree at one end, which may indicate a read error. V gene TRBV6-6 combines with J gene TRBJ2-1; 7 bases line up with TRBD2. Germline V lookup: CDR1 MNHNY, CDR2 SVGAGI (reference sequence). The CDR3 has 15 amino acids. CDR3 in amino acids: CASSHSSGPYNEQFF. For the CDR3, the DNA is TGTGCCAGCAGTCACTCTAGCGGCCCCTACAATGAGCAGTTCTTC.

J is TRBJ1-6 and V is TRBV4-1, with a weak D call TRBD1 (5 bases). Germline loops: CDR1 MGHRA, CDR2 YSYEKL. CDR3 length: 19 amino acids. The germline V and J ends were trimmed by 0 bases and 4 bases, with 19 bases remaining between them. CDR3 nucleotides: TGCGCCAGCAGCCAAGATCTTCCAGGGAATAATGGTTATAATTCACCCCTCCACTTT. This gives the protein CASSQDLPGNNGYNSPLHF.

This clone was detected only a few times. The chain has TRBV10-1 and TRBJ2-5; 8 bases map to TRBD2. CDR3 length: 16 residues. Germline V gene data show CDR1 as WNHNN and CDR2 as SYGVQD (reference sequence). Trimming at V came to 4 bases and at J to 3 bases, leaving 10 bases not matched to a gene. The CDR3 loop is CASSGGAGAGEETQYF. CDR3 nucleotides: TGCGCCAGCAGTGGTGGAGCGGGAGCTGGCGAAGAGACCCAGTACTTC.

The V and J genes are TRBV9 and TRBJ1-1, with D possibly being TRBD1 (6 bases). Germline CDR1 reads SGDLS; CDR2 reads YYNGEE. The germline V and J ends were trimmed by 3 bases and 3 bases, with 12 bases remaining between them. This CDR3 region has 14 residues. CDR3 DNA sequence: TGTGCCAGCAGCGCATTGGACAGCCACACTGAAGCTTTCTTT. It is translated as CASSALDSHTEAFF.

This clone was recorded once. This CDR3 is CASSADVVTDTQYF. For the CDR3, the DNA is TGTGCCAGCAGCGCGGATGTGGTCACAGATACGCAGTATTTT. The J gene is TRBJ2-3, the V gene TRBV7-9; D ambiguous. Germline values: CDR1 SEHNR, CDR2 FQNEAQ (reference sequence). Trimming removed 5 bases from V and 2 bases from J, with 11 bases in between. The CDR3 length is 14 residues.

The V and J genes are TRBV13 and TRBJ2-3; TRBD1 aligns across 7 bases. CDR3 size: 14 residues. CDR1 and CDR2 (germline): PRHDT, FYEKMQ (reference sequence). J was trimmed by 5 bases and V by 5 bases; bases with no gene match: 7. As DNA, the CDR3 is TGTGCCAGCAGCACGAGACAGGGCGGAGATACGCAGTATTTT. This translates into CASSTRQGGDTQYF.

The V call is TRBV23-1, the J call TRBJ2-1; D unresolved. TRBV23-1 is identified as an open reading frame with a role that is uncertain. The germline V and J ends were trimmed by 4 bases and 5 bases, with 15 bases remaining between them. This CDR3 spans 15 amino acids. The CDR3 DNA is TGCGCCAGCAGTCGTGGTCCCAGGTACCACAATGAGCAGTTCTTC. Protein: CASSRGPRYHNEQFF.

The chain uses TRBV14 and TRBJ1-1, with D perhaps matching TRBD1 (5 bases). The germline CDR1 and CDR2 sequences are SGHDN and FVKESK. With 2 bases removed from V and 6 bases from J, the gap between germline ends came to 10 bases. The CDR3 totals 13 residues. CDR3 sequence (DNA): TGTGCCAGCAGCCAAACTGGGACCGCTGAAGCTTTCTTT. It is translated as CASSQTGTAEAFF.

The V and J genes are TRBV7-8 and TRBJ1-4, with 8 bases identical to TRBD1. J gave up 8 bases and V 1 base, and 6 bases lay outside the gene matches. Germline-derived CDR1 and CDR2 are SGHVS and FQNEAQ. The CDR3 is 15 amino acids. The CDR3 region is CASSLVYRGNEKLFF. CDR3 nucleotides: TGTGCCAGCAGCTTAGTCTACAGGGGGAACGAAAAACTGTTTTTT.

The V and J genes are TRBV4-3 and TRBJ2-1; 8 bases are a match to TRBD1. The ends lost 1 base at V and 8 bases at J; junction bases unmatched: 7. This CDR3 is 15 amino acids long. Germline V gene sequence: CDR1 LGHNA, CDR2 YSLEER. CDR3 amino acids: CASSQGRQGADEQFF. As DNA, the CDR3 is TGCGCCAGCAGCCAAGGGCGCCAGGGGGCAGATGAGCAGTTCTTC.

In the case of this clone: The same CDR3 also results from other DNA sequences found in this sample. This sequence joins TRBV13 and TRBJ1-5; a possible D gene is TRBD1 (5 bases). V shed 4 bases and J shed 3 bases, with 7 bases lying between them. Germline V gene data show CDR1 as PRHDT and CDR2 as FYEKMQ (reference sequence). The CDR3 is made up of 13 amino acids. CDR3 region: CASSSGVNQPQHF. The DNA of the CDR3 is TGTGCCAGCAGCTCGGGGGTCAATCAGCCCCAGCATTTT.

The chain combines TRBV5-8 with TRBJ1-5, with D maybe TRBD1 (5 bases). The germline gives CDR1 SGHTS, CDR2 YDEGEE. Between the trimmed V and J ends, which lost 4 bases and 4 bases, there was a span of 15 bases. The CDR3 has 15 residues. CDR3 DNA sequence: TGTGCCAGCAGCCTCCTCGGGGGGATGAATCAGCCCCAGCATTTT. Its protein product is CASSLLGGMNQPQHF.